These 25 T cell receptor beta chains were sequenced from one sample in a study of PD-1 blockade in classical Hodgkin lymphoma (dated by TCRdb to 2018 to 2021). In the paper's terms, the time point label means: cycle 2 day 1 (C2D1) of nivolumab. Every trial patient had relapsed after autologous stem cell transplantation, and cohorts A, B and C differed in prior brentuximab vedotin exposure. The library came from the immunoSEQ multiplex PCR assay. Entries here come from immuneACCESS through TCRdb and include only in-frame sequences with V and J called. Some clones fail to appear in such tables; in the studies checked, an unresolved V gene covers under half of the shortfall, and the cause of the remainder is unknown. The sample yields some 25,000 clones; roughly 82% were counted once. The ten largest clones take up about 9.9% of the sample. The sequences come from peripheral blood mononuclear cells (PBMCs), collected before the second cycle of nivolumab. These receptors were obtained from a human donor with classical Hodgkin lymphoma.

The chain uses TRBV6-5 and TRBJ2-7, with D possibly matching TRBD1 (6 bases). In germline, CDR1 is MNHEY, CDR2 SVGAGI. The V end was cut by 4 bases, the J end by 0 bases, with 16 bases between. This CDR3 is 16 amino acids long. DNA of the CDR3: TGTGCCAGCAGTTTCTCCGGGACGGACAGCTCCTACGAGCAGTACTTC. Amino acid sequence: CASSFSGTDSSYEQYF.

V gene TRBV19 combines with J gene TRBJ1-4; possibly TRBD1 for D (6 bases). CDR1 LNHDA and CDR2 SQIVND come from the germline V gene (reference sequence). This CDR3 has 14 amino acids. The ends were cut back, 9 bases at V and 7 bases at J, with 18 bases in the middle. CDR3: CASKTGPDSEKLFF. The CDR3 nucleotides read TGTGCCAGCAAGACAGGACCCGACAGTGAAAAACTGTTTTTT. Combining the CDR3 with reference TRBV19 and TRBJ1-4 gives the whole variable domain DGGITQSPKYLFRKEGQNVTLSCEQNLNHDAMYWYRQDPGQGLRLIYYSQIVNDFQKGDIAEGYSVSREKKESFPLTVTSAQKNPTAFYLCASKTGPDSEKLFFGSGTQLSVL.

V usage is TRBV6-6 and J usage is TRBJ2-5, with TRBD2 identical over 8 bases. Unmatched junction bases numbered 6, after V lost 3 bases and J lost 0 bases. The germline V gene encodes CDR1 MNHNY and CDR2 SVGAGI (reference sequence). The CDR3 runs 16 residues. The CDR3 nucleotides are TGTGCCAGCAGTTATCTGCGGGGGGCCTACCAAGAGACCCAGTACTTC. Translated: CASSYLRGAYQETQYF.

This chain connects TRBV13 to TRBJ1-1; D gene uncertain. This CDR3 spans 13 amino acids. Trimming took off 6 bases at V and 0 bases at J, with 8 bases between the two ends. CDR1 is PRHDT, CDR2 FYEKMQ, per germline (reference sequence). CDR3 region: CASRTGLNTEAFF. In nucleotides, the CDR3 is TGTGCCAGCAGGACGGGGTTGAACACTGAAGCTTTCTTT. The full variable domain, its missing parts supplied by reference TRBV13 and TRBJ1-1, is AAGVIQSPRHLIKEKRETATLKCYPIPRHDTVYWYQQGPGQDPQFLISFYEKMQSDKGSIPDRFSAQQFSDYHSELNMSSLELGDSALYFCASRTGLNTEAFFGQGTRLTVV.

In DNA, the CDR3 is TGTGCCAGCAGTCCAGGGTGGACAGGGAACACCGGGGAGCTGTTTTTT. Protein: CASSPGWTGNTGELFF. The V and J genes are TRBV7-6 and TRBJ2-2, with 7 positions matching TRBD1. The CDR3 loop spans 16 amino acids. The ends lost 6 bases at V and 1 base at J; junction bases unmatched: 8. In germline, CDR1 is SGHVS, CDR2 FNYEAQ.

The chain couples TRBV19 to TRBJ1-6; D call uncertain. Germline lookup yields CDR1 LNHDA and CDR2 SQIVND (reference sequence). The CDR3 contains 13 residues. Trimming cost V 4 bases and J 7 bases, with 8 bases left between them. The CDR3 region has the DNA TGTGCCAGTAGTACAGGTACCAATTCACCCCTCCACTTT. It codes for CASSTGTNSPLHF.

This clone showed up just a few times. The V gene is TRBV19, the J gene TRBJ2-7; a possible D gene is TRBD1 (6 bases). Trimming took 5 bases from V and 6 from J, leaving 11 bases between them. CDR1 is LNHDA, CDR2 SQIVND, per germline (reference sequence). The CDR3 sequence is 12 residues long. The CDR3 DNA reads TGTGCCAGTAGTGCACAGGGAAGCGAGCAGTACTTC. Protein sequence: CASSAQGSEQYF. Together with reference TRBV19 and TRBJ2-7, the CDR3 gives the full variable domain: DGGITQSPKYLFRKEGQNVTLSCEQNLNHDAMYWYRQDPGQGLRLIYYSQIVNDFQKGDIAEGYSVSREKKESFPLTVTSAQKNPTAFYLCASSAQGSEQYFGPGTRLTVT.

This clone is medium-sized within its sample. CDR3 residues: CASSEVAGTKETQYF. The CDR3 bases are TGTGCCAGCAGTGAAGTCGCCGGGACAAAAGAGACCCAGTACTTC. The chain links TRBV6-1 to TRBJ2-5, with D possibly being TRBD1 (6 bases). The CDR3 runs 15 residues. Germline CDR1 MNHNS, CDR2 SASEGT. V lost 1 base and J 3 bases, leaving 12 bases between the germline ends.

The CDR3 sequence: CASGSRDTQYF. The CDR3 nucleotides are TGTGCCAGCGGCAGCCGAGATACGCAGTATTTT. The genes are TRBV6-6 and TRBJ2-3; no clear D. The CDR3 is 11 residues long. Germline V lookup: CDR1 MNHNY, CDR2 SVGAGI (reference sequence). V lost 8 bases, J lost 5 bases, and 8 bases lay in between.

CDR3 sequence: CASSQEITSGGAQEQFF. Here the CDR3 DNA reads TGCGCCAGCAGCCAAGAGATCACTAGCGGGGGGGCTCAGGAGCAGTTCTTC. This chain connects TRBV4-3 to TRBJ2-1, with TRBD2 identical over 13 bases. After removal of 0 bases from V and 10 bases from J, the junction contained 9 bases not matched to a gene. CDR1 is LGHNA and CDR2 is YSLEER in the germline V gene. The CDR3 runs to 17 residues.

This clone has only one observation. The genes are TRBV28 and TRBJ1-4, with TRBD1 as a possible D gene (5 bases). Germline loops: CDR1 MDHEN, CDR2 SYDVKM. CDR3 length: 14 amino acids. With 4 bases removed from V and 8 bases from J, the gap between germline ends came to 14 bases. The CDR3: CASSSLRAREKLFF. DNA for the CDR3: TGTGCCAGCAGTTCCCTCAGGGCTCGGGAAAAACTGTTTTTT.

The J gene is TRBJ1-4, the V gene TRBV27, with 8 bases that match TRBD1. This CDR3 contains 16 residues. In germline, CDR1 is MNHEY, CDR2 SMNVEV (reference sequence). The V segment lost 5 bases and the J segment 10 bases; nucleotides outside the gene matches: 15. The DNA for the CDR3 is TGTGCCAGCAGTCCCGCCTTGCAGGGGGCGATGGGAAAACTGTTTTTT. Amino acid sequence: CASSPALQGAMGKLFF. Combining the CDR3 with reference TRBV27 and TRBJ1-4 gives the whole variable domain EAQVTQNPRYLITVTGKKLTVTCSQNMNHEYMSWYRQDPGLGLRQIYYSMNVEVTDKGDVPEGYKVSRKEKRNFPLILESPSPNQTSLYFCASSPALQGAMGKLFFGSGTQLSVL.

This clone occurred a few times. The CDR3 protein is CASCAGNTGELFF. The CDR3 DNA reads TGTGCCAGTTGTGCAGGCAACACCGGGGAGCTGTTTTTT. The chain has TRBV6-1 and TRBJ2-2, with D unresolved. The V end was cut by 9 bases, the J end by 2 bases, with 10 bases between. Germline V lookup: CDR1 MNHNS, CDR2 SASEGT. This CDR3 region has 13 residues.

The rearrangement uses TRBV7-2 and TRBJ2-1; 8 bases agree with TRBD2. The CDR3 length is 16 residues. Germline assignment: CDR1 SGHTA and CDR2 FQGNSA. The junction had 4 bases not matched to a gene; V was cut back by 2 bases and J by 1 base. CDR3 loop: CASSLKKRGSYNEQFF. The DNA of the CDR3 is TGTGCCAGCAGCTTAAAGAAGCGGGGGTCCTACAATGAGCAGTTCTTC. The full variable domain, in which reference TRBV7-2 and TRBJ2-1 provide the parts outside the CDR3, is GAGVSQSPSNKVTEKGKDVELRCDPISGHTALYWYRQSLGQGLEFLIYFQGNSAPDKSGLPSDRFSAERTGGSVSTLTIQRTQQEDSAVYLCASSLKKRGSYNEQFFGPGTRLTVL.

This clone was counted a single time. This chain joins TRBV7-2 and TRBJ2-3; D may be TRBD2 (7 bases). The germline CDR1 and CDR2 sequences are SGHTA and FQGNSA. The CDR3 is made up of 17 amino acids. V lost 2 bases, J lost 1 base, and 16 bases lay in between. In DNA, the CDR3 is TGTGCCAGCAGCTTATTCCGGGGGGCCCCCGGCACAGATACGCAGTATTTT. It translates to CASSLFRGAPGTDTQYF.

The genes are TRBV4-3 and TRBJ1-2; 11 bases are shared with TRBD1. Unmatched junction bases numbered 4, after V lost 4 bases and J lost 3 bases. Germline CDR1 reads LGHNA; CDR2 reads YSLEER. This CDR3 region has 15 residues. CDR3 in amino acids: CASSPRDRGDYGYTF. The CDR3 DNA follows: TGCGCCAGCAGCCCCAGGGACAGGGGGGACTATGGCTACACCTTC.

V is TRBV28 and J is TRBJ2-7, with TRBD2 matching over 7 bases. V shed 3 bases and J 4 bases; nucleotides not matched to a gene: 9. The CDR3 loop spans 15 amino acids. CDR1 is MDHEN, CDR2 SYDVKM, per germline. CDR3 DNA: TGTGCCAGCAGTTTCTGGACGGGGAGGGATTACGAGCAGTACTTC. Its protein product is CASSFWTGRDYEQYF.

This CDR3 reads CASSVQGGDTQYF. CDR3 bases: TGTGCCAGCAGTGTCCAGGGGGGCGATACGCAGTATTTT. V and J are TRBV2 and TRBJ2-3; perhaps TRBD1 as D (7 bases). The V end lost 4 bases, the J end lost 6 bases, and 11 bases lay between the germline ends. The CDR3 is 13 residues long. Germline-derived CDR1 and CDR2 are SNHLY and FYNNEI. The full variable domain, in which reference TRBV2 and TRBJ2-3 provide the parts outside the CDR3, is EPEVTQTPSHQVTQMGQEVILRCVPISNHLYFYWYRQILGQKVEFLVSFYNNEISEKSEIFDDQFSVERPDGSNFTLKIRSTKLEDSAMYFCASSVQGGDTQYFGPGTRLTVL.

The chain has TRBV5-8 and TRBJ1-1, with D possibly being TRBD1 (6 bases). The CDR3 is 16 residues long. Germline V gives CDR1 SGHTS, CDR2 YDEGEE. The V end was cut by 2 bases, the J end by 0 bases, with 14 bases between. The CDR3 region is CASSFQGLAMNTEAFF. CDR3 nucleotide sequence: TGTGCCAGCAGCTTCCAGGGGCTAGCGATGAACACTGAAGCTTTCTTT.

For the CDR3, the DNA is TGTGCCAGCAGTTTTATGTCACCCCCCTACAATGAGCAGTTCTTC. This codes for CASSFMSPPYNEQFF. The V gene is TRBV28, the J gene TRBJ2-1; D gene ambiguous. Trimming took 3 bases from V and 2 from J, leaving 11 bases between them. The CDR3 spans 15 residues. Germline V gene lookup returns CDR1 MDHEN and CDR2 SYDVKM.

V is TRBV28 and J is TRBJ2-1; the match to TRBD1 covers 10 bases. Germline V gene data show CDR1 as MDHEN and CDR2 as SYDVKM. The CDR3 is made up of 15 amino acids. V shed 8 bases, J shed 5 bases, and the junction held 9 bases outside the gene matches. For the CDR3, the DNA is TGTGCCAGCGCGAAGGGACAGGGGCTCGACAATGAGCAGTTCTTC. It specifies CASAKGQGLDNEQFF.

The V gene is TRBV9, the J gene TRBJ1-1; 9 positions match TRBD1. Losses at the gene ends were 4 bases for V and 5 bases for J; bases not matched to a gene: 3. This CDR3 spans 13 amino acids. Germline assignment: CDR1 SGDLS and CDR2 YYNGEE. The CDR3 loop reads CASSFGQGTEAFF. CDR3 coding DNA: TGTGCCAGCAGCTTCGGACAGGGGACTGAAGCTTTCTTT.

This chain uses TRBV30 with TRBJ2-7; a possible D gene is TRBD1 (6 bases). The CDR3 loop spans 13 amino acids. The germline CDR1 and CDR2 sequences are GTSNPN and SVGIG (reference sequence). V was cut by 0 bases and J by 2 bases, with 8 bases left in between. CDR3 sequence: CAWSVGGPYEQYF. The CDR3 coding sequence is TGTGCCTGGAGTGTAGGGGGTCCCTACGAGCAGTACTTC.

The chain uses TRBV11-2 and TRBJ1-2, with a possible D match to TRBD1 (5 bases). V shed 3 bases and J shed 6 bases, with 8 bases lying between them. The CDR3 length is 12 residues. Germline CDR1 and CDR2: SGHAT and FQNNGV. This CDR3 is CASSLGGDGYTF. CDR3 DNA sequence: TGTGCCAGCAGCTTGGGGGGAGATGGCTACACCTTC.

The chain uses TRBV29-1 and TRBJ2-5, with TRBD2 matching 7 bases. This CDR3 region has 12 residues. Germline-derived CDR1 and CDR2 are SQVTM and ANQGSEA. V was pared by 7 bases and J by 3 bases, with 5 bases of the junction left unmatched. The CDR3 DNA is TGCAGCGCCCTCGCGGGGGAAGAGACCCAGTACTTC. Protein product: CSALAGEETQYF.